The 24 T cell receptor beta chains presented below share a single source sample, sequenced in a study of vaccination and CD4 T cells after COVID-19. Sequencing of DNA taken from cultured CD4+ T cells relied on the Oncomine TCR Beta short-read assay. From CD4+ T cells that had been cultured, genomic DNA was extracted. MiXCR, run by TCRdb on the PCR reads, gives a single entry per CDR3 protein. The data contain over 7,500 distinct CDR3 sequences, under 50% of them singletons. As for treatment: roughly 10-day PBMC culture with coronavirus spike peptide pools or control peptides (ViraFEST assay). The unexposed donor's CD4+ T cells were collected before the COVID-19 pandemic (2011-2018). The antigens these receptors bind are not known. Sequencing was performed on CD4+ T cells from blood, cultured in vitro. These receptors were obtained from a human donor in good health.

This clonotype was seen only a few times. The rearrangement links TRBV27 to TRBJ2-2; no firm D call. CDR1 and CDR2 from the germline V gene are MNHEY and SMNVEV (reference sequence). The CDR3 sequence is 13 residues long. The V gene lost 8 bases and the J gene lost 5 bases, with 12 bases spanning the gap. The DNA of the CDR3 is TGTGCCAGCCAGCAGTCGGAAACCGGGGAGCTGTTTTTT. This codes for CASQQSETGELFF.

V and J are TRBV6-2 or TRBV6-3 and TRBJ2-1; no clear D. V lost 2 bases and J 13 bases, leaving 15 bases between the germline ends. In germline, CDR1 is MNHEY, CDR2 SVGEGT. The CDR3 length is 13 residues. The CDR3 reads CASSYGIGISQFF. The DNA for the CDR3 is TGTGCCAGCAGTTACGGGATCGGAATAAGTCAGTTCTTC.

The chain recombines TRBV7-2 with TRBJ1-3; D ambiguous. V gave up 0 bases and J gave up 3 bases, with 9 bases separating them. The CDR3 has 15 amino acids. CDR1 is SGHTA and CDR2 is FQGNSA in the germline V gene. The CDR3 coding sequence is TGTGCCAGCAGCTTAGCTATGGCAGGTGGAAACACCATATATTTT. Protein: CASSLAMAGGNTIYF. Full variable domain (remainder filled in from reference TRBV7-2 and TRBJ1-3): GAGVSQSPSNKVTEKGKDVELRCDPISGHTALYWYRQSLGQGLEFLIYFQGNSAPDKSGLPSDRFSAERTGGSVSTLTIQRTQQEDSAVYLCASSLAMAGGNTIYFGEGSWLTVV.

The chain links TRBV12-2 to TRBJ1-6; TRBD1, the table's D call, lacks a check against the DNA. TRBV12-2 is noted as a pseudogene. This CDR3 has 15 amino acids. CDR3: CASRGPGQGGSPLHF. CDR3 DNA: TGTGCAAGTCGGGGGCCGGGACAGGGCGGTTCACCCCTCCACTTT.

The chain recombines TRBV25-1 with TRBJ2-3; weak D call: TRBD2 (7 bases). CDR3 length: 15 amino acids. The V end lost 7 bases, the J end lost 1 base, and 15 bases lay between the germline ends. CDR1 MGHDK and CDR2 SYGVNS come from the germline V gene. DNA for the CDR3: TGTGCCAGCACCCTAGGGGGGGGGGGCACAGATACGCAGTATTTT. Protein sequence: CASTLGGGGTDTQYF. Using reference TRBV25-1 and TRBJ2-3 for the parts outside the CDR3, the full variable domain is EADIYQTPRYLVIGTGKKITLECSQTMGHDKMYWYQQDPGMELHLIHYSYGVNSTEKGDLSSESTVSRIRTEHFPLTLESARPSHTSQYLCASTLGGGGTDTQYFGPGTRLTVL.

The V call is TRBV28, the J call TRBJ1-1; D is perhaps TRBD1 (5 bases). CDR1 MDHEN and CDR2 SYDVKM come from the germline V gene. The CDR3 is made up of 16 amino acids. Trimming shortened V by 1 base and J by 4 bases, and 16 bases separated the two germline ends. CDR3 in amino acids: CASSLFGRAGSTEAFF. The CDR3 nucleotides are TGTGCCAGCAGTTTATTCGGCAGGGCGGGGAGCACTGAAGCTTTCTTT.

This chain links TRBV24-1 with TRBJ2-7; 7 positions match TRBD1. The V gene end was trimmed by 2 bases and the J gene end by 6 bases; junction bases not matched to a gene: 15. Germline V gene sequence: CDR1 KGHDR, CDR2 SFDVKD. This CDR3 has 17 residues. This chain's CDR3 is CATSDSRRQGTWGEQYF. The CDR3 region has the DNA TGTGCCACCAGTGATTCTAGAAGACAGGGAACCTGGGGCGAGCAGTACTTC.

Here the CDR3 reads CSASKNNEKLFF. Written as DNA, the CDR3 is TGCAGTGCTAGCAAGAATAATGAAAAACTGTTTTTT. The chain carries TRBV20-1 and TRBJ1-4; no clear D. V was shortened by 3 bases and J by 4 bases, with 6 bases between the two germline ends. Germline V gene lookup returns CDR1 DFQATT and CDR2 SNEGSKA (reference sequence). The CDR3 spans 12 residues.

This clonotype was seen more than once but under ten times. The chain joins TRBV20-1 to TRBJ2-2; D remains unclear. This CDR3 spans 14 amino acids. Trimming took 2 bases from V and 2 from J, leaving 9 bases between them. Germline CDR1 DFQATT, CDR2 SNEGSKA (reference sequence). For the CDR3, the DNA is TGCAGTGCTAGATCCGTCTTTAACACCGGGGAGCTGTTTTTT. This gives the protein CSARSVFNTGELFF.

The chain combines TRBV10-3 with TRBJ2-7; 8 bases are shared with TRBD1. The CDR3 is 14 residues long. V was clipped by 4 bases and J by 6 bases; unmatched bases: 8. Germline CDR1 reads ENHRY; CDR2 reads SYGVKD. The CDR3 DNA reads as TGTGCCATCAGTGGTGCAGGACAGGGATCCGAGCAGTACTTC. This codes for CAISGAGQGSEQYF.

This clonotype has only one observation. The chain uses TRBV4-3 and TRBJ2-6; maybe TRBD1 (5 bases). Trimming pared 4 bases from V and 4 bases from J, leaving 17 bases between. The CDR3 runs to 17 residues. Per the germline V gene, CDR1 is LGHNA and CDR2 is YSLEER. CDR3 sequence (DNA): TGCGCCAGCAGCCCTCGATGGGGCCCCGGCGGGGCCAACGTCCTGACTTTC. Its translation is CASSPRWGPGGANVLTF.

The chain links TRBV19 to TRBJ2-5, with 14 bases that match TRBD2. V lost 3 bases and J lost 4; bases outside the gene matches: 16. The CDR3 runs to 20 residues. Germline V lookup: CDR1 LNHDA, CDR2 SQIVND (reference sequence). Here the CDR3 DNA reads TGTGCCAGTAGTATCGGACTAGCGGGAGGTGAGGTCGGGGAGAGAGAGACCCAGTACTTC. Protein: CASSIGLAGGEVGERETQYF.

This clonotype was observed a few times. Here the CDR3 reads CASSFGTGELFF. DNA of the CDR3: TGTGCCAGCAGTTTCGGCACCGGGGAGCTGTTTTTT. The J gene is TRBJ2-2, the V gene TRBV5-4; D not resolved. V gave up 5 bases and J gave up 4 bases, with 6 bases separating them. The CDR3 covers 12 residues. Germline loops: CDR1 SGHNT, CDR2 YYREEE (reference sequence).

This rearrangement joins TRBV6-2 or TRBV6-3 to TRBJ2-7; 12 bases align to TRBD2. The V and J ends lost 6 bases and 4 bases, in that order; junction bases with no gene match: 7. This CDR3 has 15 residues. Germline CDR1 and CDR2: MNHEY and SVGEGT. This CDR3 is CASRDGLAGTYEQYF. The CDR3, as DNA: TGTGCCAGCAGAGACGGACTAGCGGGAACTTACGAGCAGTACTTC.

This chain links TRBV30 with TRBJ1-6, with 9 bases lining up with TRBD1. The CDR3 has 15 amino acids. Unmatched junction bases numbered 7, after V lost 0 bases and J lost 10 bases. Germline CDR1 GTSNPN, CDR2 SVGIG (reference sequence). The CDR3 DNA reads as TGTGCCTGGAGTGTATCTACAGGGGGCCAGTCACCCCTCCACTTT. Protein: CAWSVSTGGQSPLHF.

DNA for the CDR3: TGTGCCAGCAGTCTGGGGACCAACACCGGGGAGCTGTTTTTT. Amino acids: CASSLGTNTGELFF. The genes are TRBV2 and TRBJ2-2, with D possibly being TRBD1 or TRBD2 (5 bases each). The CDR3 length is 14 residues. Germline loops: CDR1 SNHLY, CDR2 FYNNEI. V gave up 5 bases and J gave up 2 bases, with 9 bases separating them.

This clonotype has just one count. One junction end disagrees with the germline gene, perhaps due to a read error. The chain links TRBV6-2 or TRBV6-3 to TRBJ1-5; no reliable D call. CDR1 is MNHEY and CDR2 is SVGEGT in the germline V gene. The CDR3 covers 16 residues. CDR3 sequence: CACSRLDGYSNQPQHF. CDR3 bases: TGTGCCTGCAGCCGCCTGGACGGGTATAGCAATCAGCCCCAGCATTTT.

The chain employs TRBV7-3 and TRBJ2-5; weak D call: TRBD2 (6 bases). V was trimmed by 5 bases and J by 5 bases, leaving 18 bases between them. The CDR3 runs 15 residues. Germline lookup yields CDR1 SGHTA and CDR2 FQGTGA. The DNA of the CDR3 is TGTGCCAGCAGCCCGACGGGACTGACTGGCGAGACCCAGTACTTC. This translates into CASSPTGLTGETQYF.

The chain uses TRBV5-6 and TRBJ1-2, with D possibly being TRBD1 (5 bases). Germline V CDR1 and CDR2: SGHDT, YYEEEE. Trimming shortened V by 2 bases and J by 8 bases, and 16 bases separated the two germline ends. The CDR3 spans 14 residues. CDR3 sequence: CASSFRARVGGYTF. CDR3 coding DNA: TGTGCCAGCAGCTTCCGGGCCAGGGTAGGGGGCTACACCTTC.

This clonotype was seen a handful of times. This sequence joins TRBV7-9 and TRBJ2-6, with D perhaps given as TRBD1 or TRBD2 (6 bases each). This CDR3 spans 17 amino acids. Trimming took 5 bases from V and 3 from J, leaving 17 bases between them. Germline lookup yields CDR1 SEHNR and CDR2 FQNEAQ (reference sequence). CDR3 nucleotides: TGTGCCAGCAGCCTCTTCGAAGGGGGGTTTGGGGCCAACGTCCTGACTTTC. Residues: CASSLFEGGFGANVLTF.

The CDR3 sequence is CASSSGLAGYF. Here the CDR3 DNA reads TGTGCCAGCAGTTCGGGGCTAGCGGGGTATTTT. This chain uses TRBV12-3 or TRBV12-4 with TRBJ2-3; 8 bases are a match to TRBD2. J was trimmed by 14 bases and V by 4 bases; bases with no gene match: 5. The CDR3 sequence is 11 residues long.

The chain joins TRBV18 to TRBJ2-6; TRBD1 matches at 9 bases. This CDR3 is 18 amino acids long. The germline gives CDR1 KGHSH, CDR2 LQKENI. The V gene end was trimmed by 6 bases and the J gene end by 5 bases; junction bases not matched to a gene: 14. The CDR3 region is CASSLVGQGESRANVLTF. CDR3 coding DNA: TGTGCCAGCTCCTTAGTGGGACAGGGCGAATCTAGGGCCAACGTCCTGACTTTC.

The J gene is TRBJ2-1, the V gene TRBV28; 9 bases are shared with TRBD2. The CDR3 loop spans 13 amino acids. Trimming at V came to 5 bases and at J to 12 bases, leaving 8 bases not matched to a gene. The V gene's germline CDR1 is MDHEN and CDR2 SYDVKM. Here the CDR3 reads CASSESGRPRQFF. The CDR3, as DNA: TGTGCCAGCAGTGAAAGCGGGAGGCCACGGCAGTTCTTC.

The rearrangement uses TRBV20-1 and TRBJ2-1; 14 positions match TRBD2. CDR1 is DFQATT and CDR2 is SNEGSKA in the germline V gene (reference sequence). V shed 2 bases, J shed 8 bases, and the junction held 5 bases outside the gene matches. CDR3 size: 15 residues. CDR3 protein: CSARPGLAGVDEQFF. The CDR3 DNA follows: TGCAGTGCTAGACCGGGACTAGCGGGAGTCGATGAGCAGTTCTTC.